This T cell receptor (beta chain) came from a study of blood T cell repertoires in COVID-19. Whole-study context: Acute and convalescent COVID-19 specimens originated in the United States, Italy and Spain. PBMCs, B-cell-depleted T cells, or T cells provided the cDNA or gDNA that made up the material.

CDR1 SGHNT and CDR2 YYREEE come from the germline V gene (reference sequence). Trimming cost V 2 bases and J 0 bases, with 3 bases left between them. This CDR3 comprises 14 residues. As processed by the authors: Amplification of reference gene primers provided the estimated nucleated cell counts. Profiled with immunoSEQ multiplex PCR; TCRdb holds only in-frame clones, not every one. The DNA gave D and trimming, while V, J and clone size come from that table. The data hold some 250,000 clones, with about 90% observed a single time. This sequence was found in a woman in her thirties who had recovered from COVID-19. Sequenced input: peripheral blood. The chain is built from TRBV5-4 and TRBJ2-6; D is ambiguous. This chain's CDR3 is CASSLLSGANVLTF. The DNA of the CDR3 is TGTGCCAGCAGCTTACTCTCTGGGGCCAACGTCCTGACTTTC.